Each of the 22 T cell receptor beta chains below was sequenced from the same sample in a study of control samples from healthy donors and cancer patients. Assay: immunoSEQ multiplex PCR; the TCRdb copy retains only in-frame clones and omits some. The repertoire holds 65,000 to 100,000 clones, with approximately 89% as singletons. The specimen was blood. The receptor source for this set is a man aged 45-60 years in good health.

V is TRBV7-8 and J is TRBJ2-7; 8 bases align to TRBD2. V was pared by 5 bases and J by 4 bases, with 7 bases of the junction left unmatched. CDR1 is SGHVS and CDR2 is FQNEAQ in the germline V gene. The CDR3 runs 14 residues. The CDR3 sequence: CASSPAGVRYEQYF. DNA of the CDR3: TGTGCCAGCAGCCCAGCGGGAGTCCGATACGAGCAGTACTTC.

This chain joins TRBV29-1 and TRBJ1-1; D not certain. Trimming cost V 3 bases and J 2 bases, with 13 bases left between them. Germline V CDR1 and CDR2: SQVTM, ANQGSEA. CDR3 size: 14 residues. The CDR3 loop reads CSVEVEGRNTEAFF. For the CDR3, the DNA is TGCAGCGTTGAGGTGGAAGGGCGAAACACTGAAGCTTTCTTT. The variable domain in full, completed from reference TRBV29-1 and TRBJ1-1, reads SAVISQKPSRDICQRGTSLTIQCQVDSQVTMMFWYRQQPGQSLTLIATANQGSEATYESGFVIDKFPISRPNLTFSTLTVSNMSPEDSSIYLCSVEVEGRNTEAFFGQGTRLTVV.

This chain's CDR3 is CASSLGQGIWAFF. The CDR3 region has the DNA TGTGCCAGCAGTTTGGGCCAGGGGATTTGGGCTTTCTTT. V gene TRBV12-3 or TRBV12-4 combines with J gene TRBJ1-1; D is perhaps TRBD1 (6 bases). The CDR3 contains 13 residues. V was shortened by 3 bases and J by 11 bases, with 16 bases between the two germline ends.

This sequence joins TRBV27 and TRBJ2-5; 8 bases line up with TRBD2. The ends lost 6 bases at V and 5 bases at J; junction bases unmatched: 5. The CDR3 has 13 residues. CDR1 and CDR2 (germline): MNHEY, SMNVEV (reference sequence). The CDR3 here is CASRRGGWETQYF. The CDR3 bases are TGTGCCAGCAGACGGGGGGGCTGGGAGACCCAGTACTTC.

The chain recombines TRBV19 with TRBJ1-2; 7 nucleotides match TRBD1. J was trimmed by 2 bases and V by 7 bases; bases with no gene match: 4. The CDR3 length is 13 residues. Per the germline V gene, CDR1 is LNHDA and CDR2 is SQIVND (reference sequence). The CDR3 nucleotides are TGTGCCAGTACCCGGGACAGCAACTATGGCTACACCTTC. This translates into CASTRDSNYGYTF.

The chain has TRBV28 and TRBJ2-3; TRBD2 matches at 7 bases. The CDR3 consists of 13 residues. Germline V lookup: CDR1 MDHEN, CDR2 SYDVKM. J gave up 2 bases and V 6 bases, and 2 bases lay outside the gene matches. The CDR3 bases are TGTGCCAGCAGGCGGGGGACCACAGATACGCAGTATTTT. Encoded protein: CASRRGTTDTQYF.

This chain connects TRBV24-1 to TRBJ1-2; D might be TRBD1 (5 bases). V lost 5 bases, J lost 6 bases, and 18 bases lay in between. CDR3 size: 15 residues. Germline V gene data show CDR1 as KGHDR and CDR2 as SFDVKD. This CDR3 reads CATSGPGPEVDGYTF. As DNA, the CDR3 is TGTGCCACCAGTGGGCCAGGGCCTGAAGTGGATGGCTACACCTTC.

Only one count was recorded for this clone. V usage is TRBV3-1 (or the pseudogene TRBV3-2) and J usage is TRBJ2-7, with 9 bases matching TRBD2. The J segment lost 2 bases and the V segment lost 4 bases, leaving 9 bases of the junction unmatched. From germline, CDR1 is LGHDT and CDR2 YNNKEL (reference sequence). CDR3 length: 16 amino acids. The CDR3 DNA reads TGTGCCAGCAGCCCTACCTTAGCGGGGGTAACCTACGAGCAGTACTTC. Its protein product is CASSPTLAGVTYEQYF.

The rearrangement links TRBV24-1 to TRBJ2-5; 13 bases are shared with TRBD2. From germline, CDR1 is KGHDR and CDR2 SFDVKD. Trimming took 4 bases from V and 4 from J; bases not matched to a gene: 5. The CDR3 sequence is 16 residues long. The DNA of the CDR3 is TGTGCCACCAGTGAAGCTAGACTAGCGGGAGGAGAGACCCAGTACTTC. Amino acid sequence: CATSEARLAGGETQYF.

CDR3 protein: CASSRPLAGEFF. CDR3 DNA sequence: TGTGCCAGCAGCAGACCCTTAGCGGGAGAATTCTTC. J is TRBJ2-1 and V is TRBV21-1; no DNA check was done on the table's D call, TRBD2. TRBV21-1 is a known pseudogene. The CDR3 sequence is 12 residues long.

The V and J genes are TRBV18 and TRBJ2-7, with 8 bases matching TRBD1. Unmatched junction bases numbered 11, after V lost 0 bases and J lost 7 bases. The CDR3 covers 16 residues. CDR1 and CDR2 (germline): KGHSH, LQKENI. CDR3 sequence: CASSPPGRDRNREQYF. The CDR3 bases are TGTGCCAGCTCACCACCGGGGCGGGACAGGAACCGGGAGCAGTACTTC.

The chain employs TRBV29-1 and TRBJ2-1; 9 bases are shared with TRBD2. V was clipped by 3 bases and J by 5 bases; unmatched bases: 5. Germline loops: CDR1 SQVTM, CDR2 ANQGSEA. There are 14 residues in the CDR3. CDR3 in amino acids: CSVEVAGGDNEQFF. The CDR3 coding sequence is TGCAGCGTTGAGGTTGCGGGGGGGGACAATGAGCAGTTCTTC.

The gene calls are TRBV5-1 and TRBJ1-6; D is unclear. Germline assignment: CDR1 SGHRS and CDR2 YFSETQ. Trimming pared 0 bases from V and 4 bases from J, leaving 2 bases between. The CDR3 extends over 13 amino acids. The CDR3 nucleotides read TGCGCCAGCAGCTTGGGTTATAATTCACCCCTCCACTTT. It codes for CASSLGYNSPLHF.

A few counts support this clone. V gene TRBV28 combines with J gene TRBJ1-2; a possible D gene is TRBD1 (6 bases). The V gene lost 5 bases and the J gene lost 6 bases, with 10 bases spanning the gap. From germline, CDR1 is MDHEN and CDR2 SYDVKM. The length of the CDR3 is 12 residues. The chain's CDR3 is CASSPRTDGYTF. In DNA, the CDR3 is TGTGCCAGCAGTCCCCGGACAGATGGCTACACCTTC.

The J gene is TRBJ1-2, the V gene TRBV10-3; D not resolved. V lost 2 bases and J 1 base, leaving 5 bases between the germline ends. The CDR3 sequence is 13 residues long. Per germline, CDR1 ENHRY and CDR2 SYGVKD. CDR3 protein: CAISEDGNYGYTF. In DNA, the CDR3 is TGTGCCATCAGTGAGGACGGTAACTATGGCTACACCTTC.

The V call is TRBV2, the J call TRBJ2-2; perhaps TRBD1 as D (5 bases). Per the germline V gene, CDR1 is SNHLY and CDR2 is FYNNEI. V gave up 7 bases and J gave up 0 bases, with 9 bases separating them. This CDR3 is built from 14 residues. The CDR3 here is CASTPRANTGELFF. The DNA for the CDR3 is TGTGCCAGCACCCCCAGGGCGAACACCGGGGAGCTGTTTTTT.

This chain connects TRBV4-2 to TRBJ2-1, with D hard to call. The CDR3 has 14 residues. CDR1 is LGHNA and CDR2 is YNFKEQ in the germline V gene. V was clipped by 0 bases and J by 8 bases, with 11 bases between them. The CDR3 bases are TGTGCCAGCAGCCAAGATCTAGAGAACCATGAGCAGTTCTTC. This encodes CASSQDLENHEQFF.

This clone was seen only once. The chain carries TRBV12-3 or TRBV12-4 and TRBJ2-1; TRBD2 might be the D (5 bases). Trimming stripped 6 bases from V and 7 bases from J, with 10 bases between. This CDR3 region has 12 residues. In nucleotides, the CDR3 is TGTGCCAGCAGCCCGGACTGGAATGAGCAGTTCTTC. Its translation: CASSPDWNEQFF.

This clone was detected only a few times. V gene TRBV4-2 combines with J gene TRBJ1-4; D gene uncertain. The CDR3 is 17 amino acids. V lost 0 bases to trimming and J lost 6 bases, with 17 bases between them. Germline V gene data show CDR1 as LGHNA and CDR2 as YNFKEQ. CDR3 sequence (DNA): TGTGCCAGCAGCCAAGATCCCATGACGGGCCGGGATGAAAAACTGTTTTTT. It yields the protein CASSQDPMTGRDEKLFF.

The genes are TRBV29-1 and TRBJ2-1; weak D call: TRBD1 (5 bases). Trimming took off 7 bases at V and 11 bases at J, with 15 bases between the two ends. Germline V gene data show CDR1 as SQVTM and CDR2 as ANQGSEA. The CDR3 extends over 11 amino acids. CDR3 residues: CSGFSGFQQFF. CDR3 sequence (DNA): TGCAGCGGTTTTTCAGGGTTCCAGCAGTTCTTC.

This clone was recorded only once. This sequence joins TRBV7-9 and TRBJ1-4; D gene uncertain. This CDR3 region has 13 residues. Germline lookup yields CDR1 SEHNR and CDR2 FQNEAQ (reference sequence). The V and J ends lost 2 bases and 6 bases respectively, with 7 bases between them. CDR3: CASSLPGDEKLFF. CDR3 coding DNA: TGTGCCAGCAGCTTACCGGGAGATGAAAAACTGTTTTTT.

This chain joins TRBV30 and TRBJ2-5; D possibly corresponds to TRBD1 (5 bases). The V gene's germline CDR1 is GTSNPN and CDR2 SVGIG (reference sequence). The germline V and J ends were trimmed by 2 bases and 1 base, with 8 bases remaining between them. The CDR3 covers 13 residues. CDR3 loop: CAWSRQIQETQYF. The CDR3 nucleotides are TGTGCCTGGAGTCGACAGATCCAAGAGACCCAGTACTTC.